This passage covers 6 T cell receptor beta chains from one sample sequenced in a study of shared clonotypes between healthy human individuals. Using immunoSEQ multiplex PCR, the repertoire was profiled, and TCRdb retains in-frame clones only, with some absent. The sample has over a million clones; around three quarters are singletons. The sequenced sample consisted of memory CD4+ T cells from PBMCs. Specified subset: CD45RA-negative fraction. These receptors were obtained from a man aged 18 to 35 in good health. Some clones in this sample may be carry-over from other donors' samples.

J is TRBJ1-1 and V is TRBV5-1, with D maybe TRBD1 (6 bases). Trimming took off 4 bases at V and 6 bases at J, with 19 bases between the two ends. This CDR3 has 15 residues. CDR1 and CDR2 from the germline V gene are SGHRS and YFSETQ. CDR3 amino acids: CASSEPKGVRPEAFF. As DNA, the CDR3 is TGCGCCAGCAGCGAACCCAAGGGGGTCAGACCTGAAGCTTTCTTT. The full variable domain, with the rest looked up from reference TRBV5-1 and TRBJ1-1, is KAGVTQTPRYLIKTRGQQVTLSCSPISGHRSVSWYQQTPGQGLQFLFEYFSETQRNKGNFPGRFSGRQFSNSRSEMNVSTLELGDSALYLCASSEPKGVRPEAFFGQGTRLTVV.

This rearrangement joins TRBV10-3 to TRBJ1-2; possibly TRBD1 for D (5 bases). CDR3 length equals 15 residues. Looked up from germline, CDR1 is ENHRY and CDR2 is SYGVKD. Trimming cost V 6 bases and J 0 bases, with 14 bases left between them. This CDR3 reads CAIRAGLGTNYGYTF. The CDR3 nucleotides are TGTGCCATCAGAGCGGGGCTTGGTACTAACTATGGCTACACCTTC.

The rearrangement joins TRBV5-1 to TRBJ2-1, with D perhaps TRBD1 (6 bases). Per germline, CDR1 SGHRS and CDR2 YFSETQ. The CDR3 is 15 amino acids. Trimming stripped 3 bases from V and 2 bases from J, with 12 bases between. The CDR3 reads CASSSDSPTYNEQFF. CDR3 nucleotide sequence: TGCGCCAGCAGCTCGGACAGTCCTACCTACAATGAGCAGTTCTTC.

The chain employs TRBV9 and TRBJ2-1, with 9 bases lining up with TRBD1. This CDR3 region has 17 residues. Germline CDR1 and CDR2: SGDLS and YYNGEE. Trimming at V came to 0 bases and at J to 6 bases, leaving 10 bases not matched to a gene. Here the CDR3 DNA reads TGTGCCAGCAGCGTAGGTGGACAGGGGACGTGGCCCAATGAGCAGTTCTTC. This encodes CASSVGGQGTWPNEQFF.

The gene calls are TRBV29-1 and TRBJ1-2; D gene ambiguous. Germline CDR1 reads SQVTM; CDR2 reads ANQGSEA. Trimming removed 2 bases at V and 7 bases at J, with 8 bases between. The CDR3 covers 11 residues. CDR3 protein: CSVEMGGGYTF. The CDR3 coding sequence is TGCAGCGTTGAAATGGGTGGTGGCTACACCTTC.

V usage is TRBV5-4 and J usage is TRBJ1-3, with D unresolved. With 3 bases removed from V and 1 base from J, the gap between germline ends came to 11 bases. The CDR3 covers 15 residues. The germline gives CDR1 SGHNT, CDR2 YYREEE (reference sequence). The chain's CDR3 is CASSSPGLSGNTIYF. The CDR3 nucleotides read TGTGCCAGCAGCTCCCCGGGGTTATCTGGAAACACCATATATTTT.